A selection of T cell receptor beta chains follows, all from one sample in a study of cytomegalovirus exposure and HLA in healthy donors. Profiled with immunoSEQ multiplex PCR; TCRdb holds only in-frame clones, not every one. The sample is made up of about 110,000 clones, and the top ten hold around 4% of it. Sequenced: PBMCs. These receptors originate from a man aged 18 to 29 in good health and CMV-seronegative. The conserved cysteine and the conserved F or W are not part of the CDR3 here.

TRBV7-8,TRBJ1-2,ASSLRSDNYYGYT
TRBV6-5,TRBJ1-5,ASSSRGSNQPQH
TRBV10-1,TRBJ1-4,ATQGSTNEKLF
TRBV13,TRBJ2-7,ASSDARGYEQY
TRBV19,TRBJ2-7,ASRDRGASYEQY
TRBV4-1,TRBJ1-4,ASSQLEATNEKLF
TRBV7-6,TRBJ1-1,ASSAIQGQEAF
TRBV7-3,TRBJ2-7,ASSFGVGYEQY
TRBV30,TRBJ1-6,ATDPGQGVSPLH
TRBV7-2,NA,ASSSYSGAHYEQY
TRBV19,TRBJ2-7,ASSMGTGGYEQY
TRBV9,TRBJ2-1,ASSAYTGTAQNEQF
TRBV5-4,TRBJ2-7,ASSLATRSGTGNSYEQY
TRBV19,TRBJ1-2,ASSASGTDNYGYT
TRBV15,TRBJ2-7,ATSSASGQAYEQY
TRBV27,TRBJ1-2,ASSLGQGANYGYT
TRBV2,TRBJ1-2,ASRGGHYGYT
TRBV30,TRBJ1-2,AWSVGLNGYT
TRBV2,TRBJ1-5,ASSDLGGSNQPQH
TRBV7-2,TRBJ2-5,ASSLQDRLKETQY
TRBV18,TRBJ2-1,ASSSLGGTSYNEQF
TRBV5-4,TRBJ2-1,ASSAGTRPNEQF
TRBV2,TRBJ1-3,ASKKTLMSSGNTIY
TRBV21-1,TRBJ2-5,ASRTGQETQY
TRBV5-1,TRBJ2-5,ASSGTGTTGETQY
TRBV4-1,TRBJ1-2,ASSNAPGGDYGYT
TRBV9,TRBJ2-2,ASSFSRDRSTGELF
TRBV2,TRBJ1-3,ASSLDNSGNTIY
TRBV27,TRBJ1-1,ASSLRRNTEAF
TRBV10-2,TRBJ2-5,ASSFPDTPGGETQY
TRBV4-2,TRBJ2-1,ASSAEWGAGPYNEQF
TRBV6-6,TRBJ1-6,ASINLSSYNSPLH
TRBV29-1,TRBJ1-2,SVHWTGEDPNYGYT
TRBV15,TRBJ1-5,ATNPGTGDNQPQH
TRBV6-1,TRBJ1-1,ASRDRGGANTEAF
TRBV9,TRBJ1-4,ASSVGAGDEKLF
TRBV7-9,TRBJ2-7,ASSTWQGPYEQY
TRBV7-6,TRBJ1-1,ASSSPGQGRRNTEAF
TRBV2,TRBJ1-1,ASSGATVNTEAF
TRBV5-1,TRBJ2-3,ASSLGGTGGTDTQY
TRBV29-1,TRBJ2-7,SVVAILDEQY
TRBV6-5,TRBJ2-7,ASSGGQGAHNEQY
TRBV6-5,TRBJ2-7,ASEGTGTGSREQY
TRBV18,TRBJ2-1,ASSPLGLAVNNEQF
TRBV5-1,TRBJ2-5,ASSQGQETQY
TRBV5-4,TRBJ2-7,ASSDPSGGYEQY
TRBV7-9,TRBJ1-5,ASSPSVDQPQH
TRBV5-8,TRBJ2-4,ASSLARPGAGGLAKNIQY
TRBV5-1,TRBJ2-7,ASSLGPARDEQY
TRBV6-1,TRBJ2-3,ASAPTISTDTQY
TRBV7-2,TRBJ2-3,ASSLNGAAGGSDTQY
TRBV10-2,TRBJ1-4,ATLLEKLF
TRBV7-3,TRBJ1-1,ASSSTVNTEAF
TRBV6-1,TRBJ2-1,ASSEAGYNEQF